This TCR beta chain originates from a study of vaccination and CD4 T cells after COVID-19. Study overall: The control cultures got either a CEFX pool, an HIV-1 Nef pool, or no peptide at all.

Treatment specified: approximately nine-day PBMC culture with coronavirus spike peptide pools or control peptides (ViraFEST assay). ViraFEST expanded antigen-specific T cells with peptide pools, then sequenced TCRs. The authors isolated CD4+ T cells by negative selection after around 10 days of culture. Oncomine TCR Beta short-read sequencing was applied to DNA from cultured CD4+ T cells. The source of extracted genomic DNA was cultured CD4+ T cells. TCRdb recomputed calls from the PCR reads with MiXCR, one row per CDR3 protein. Here the sample spans roughly 3,600 distinct CDR3 sequences, over 15% being singletons. By its share, this clonotype is large. Its antigen is unidentified. This sequence originates from a human donor who had recovered from COVID-19. The source material was CD4+ T cells from blood, cultured in vitro.

The CDR3 nucleotides are TGCAGTGCTAGGGGACAGGGGGCAGATCAGCCCCAGCATTTT. Protein sequence: CSARGQGADQPQHF. This chain uses TRBV20-1 with TRBJ1-5, with TRBD1 matching over 12 bases. The V gene's germline CDR1 is DFQATT and CDR2 SNEGSKA (reference sequence). The J segment lost 5 bases and the V segment lost 3 bases, leaving 2 bases of the junction unmatched. The CDR3 is 14 residues long.